The clone carrying this TCR beta chain was seen only a few times. Its specificity is unknown. This could be a read error, since a much larger clone is one nucleotide away. This record comes from a study of blood T cells in healthy people across ages. Notes on the study in general: In older individuals, TCR beta diversity per million T cells was lower, falling roughly linearly with age.

A sample-barcoded 5' primer and a J-beta primer mix were used in a second PCR of roughly 6 to 11 cycles. Each sample yielded at least 3 million CDR3-containing paired-end reads. Via MiXCR, TCRdb re-called the 5' RACE reads, giving one row per CDR3 protein. The sample holds 710,000 or so distinct CDR3 sequences; roughly 32% are singletons and the top ten take 15% to 17%. There are 14 residues in the CDR3. Germline CDR1 reads SGDLS; CDR2 reads YYNGEE. The source is an elderly woman in good health. The sample was blood. The V and J genes are TRBV9 and TRBJ2-4; D is uncertain. The end of the DNA is better explained by TRBJ2-7, so the J call may be wrong. The CDR3 here is CASSPRVLSGEQYF. The CDR3 nucleotides are TGTGCCAGCAGCCCAAGGGTCTTAAGTGGCGAGCAGTACTTC.